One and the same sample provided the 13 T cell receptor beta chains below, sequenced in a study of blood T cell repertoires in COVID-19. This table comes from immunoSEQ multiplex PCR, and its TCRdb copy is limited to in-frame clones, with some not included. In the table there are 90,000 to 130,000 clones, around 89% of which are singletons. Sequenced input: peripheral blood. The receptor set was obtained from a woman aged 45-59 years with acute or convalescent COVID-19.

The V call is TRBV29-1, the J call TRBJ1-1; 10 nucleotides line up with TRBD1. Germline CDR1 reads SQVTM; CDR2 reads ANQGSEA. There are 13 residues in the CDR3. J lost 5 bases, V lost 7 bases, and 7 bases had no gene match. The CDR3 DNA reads TGCAGCGCGATAGGACAGGGGGGGACTGAAGCTTTCTTT. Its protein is CSAIGQGGTEAFF.

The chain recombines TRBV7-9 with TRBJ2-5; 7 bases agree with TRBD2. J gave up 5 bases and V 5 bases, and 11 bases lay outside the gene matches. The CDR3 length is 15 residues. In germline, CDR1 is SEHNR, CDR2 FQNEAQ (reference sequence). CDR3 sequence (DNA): TGTGCCAGCAGCACCGGCGGGAGTGCGGGGGAGACCCAGTACTTC. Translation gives CASSTGGSAGETQYF.

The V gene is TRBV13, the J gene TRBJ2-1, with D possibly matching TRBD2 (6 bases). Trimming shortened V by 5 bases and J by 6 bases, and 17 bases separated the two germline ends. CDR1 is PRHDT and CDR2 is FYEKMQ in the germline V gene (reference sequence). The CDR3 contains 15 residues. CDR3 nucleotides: TGTGCCAGCAGCCAGGGACCCGGGAGTTCCAATGAGCAGTTCTTC. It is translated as CASSQGPGSSNEQFF.

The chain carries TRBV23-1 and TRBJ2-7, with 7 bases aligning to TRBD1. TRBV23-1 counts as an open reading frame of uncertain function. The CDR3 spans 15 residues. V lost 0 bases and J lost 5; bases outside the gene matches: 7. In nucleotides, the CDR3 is TGCGCCAGCAGTCAATCGCGACAGGGCGGCGACGAGCAGTACTTC. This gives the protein CASSQSRQGGDEQYF.

The CDR3 DNA follows: TGTGCCACCAGAGGACTAGCGGGAGAAGATACGCAGTATTTT. As protein: CATRGLAGEDTQYF. J is TRBJ2-3 and V is TRBV24-1, with 13 bases aligning to TRBD2. The CDR3 is 14 residues long. Germline V CDR1 and CDR2: KGHDR, SFDVKD. The ends lost 7 bases at V and 5 bases at J; junction bases unmatched: 2.

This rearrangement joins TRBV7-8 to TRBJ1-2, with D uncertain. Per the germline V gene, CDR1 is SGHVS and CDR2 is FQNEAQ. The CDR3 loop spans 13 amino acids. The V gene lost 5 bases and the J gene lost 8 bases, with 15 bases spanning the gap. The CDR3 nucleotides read TGTGCCAGCAGCCCCAGTCCCCTCACGGGCTACACCTTC. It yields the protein CASSPSPLTGYTF.

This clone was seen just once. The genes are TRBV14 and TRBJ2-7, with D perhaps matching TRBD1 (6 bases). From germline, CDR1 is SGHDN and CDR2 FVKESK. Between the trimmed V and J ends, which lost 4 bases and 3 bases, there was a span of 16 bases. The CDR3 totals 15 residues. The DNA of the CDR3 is TGTGCCAGCAGCCTATCGACAGGCCCTCTCTACGAGCAGTACTTC. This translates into CASSLSTGPLYEQYF.

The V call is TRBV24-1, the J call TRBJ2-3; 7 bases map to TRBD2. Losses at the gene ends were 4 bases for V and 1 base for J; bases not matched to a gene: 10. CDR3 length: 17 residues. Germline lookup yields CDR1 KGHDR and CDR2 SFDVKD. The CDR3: CATSDPYLADRTDTQYF. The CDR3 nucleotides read TGTGCCACCAGTGACCCGTATCTAGCGGACCGCACAGATACGCAGTATTTT.

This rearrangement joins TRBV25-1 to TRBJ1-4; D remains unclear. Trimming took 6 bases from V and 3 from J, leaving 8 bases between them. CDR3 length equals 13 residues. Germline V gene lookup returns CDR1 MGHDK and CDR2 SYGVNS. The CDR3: CASRRQANEKLFF. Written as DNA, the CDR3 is TGTGCCAGCAGGAGGCAAGCTAATGAAAAACTGTTTTTT.

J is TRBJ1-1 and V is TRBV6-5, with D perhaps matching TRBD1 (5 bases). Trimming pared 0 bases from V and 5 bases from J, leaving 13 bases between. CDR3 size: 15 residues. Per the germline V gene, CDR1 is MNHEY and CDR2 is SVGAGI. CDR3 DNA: TGTGCCAGCAGTTACTCGGGCAGGGTCGATACTGAAGCTTTCTTT. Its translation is CASSYSGRVDTEAFF.

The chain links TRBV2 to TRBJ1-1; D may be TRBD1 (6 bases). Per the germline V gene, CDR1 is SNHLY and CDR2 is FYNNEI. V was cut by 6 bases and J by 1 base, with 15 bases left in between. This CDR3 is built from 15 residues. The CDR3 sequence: CASRLGQRSNTEAFF. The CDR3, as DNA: TGTGCCAGCAGACTCGGACAGCGATCGAACACTGAAGCTTTCTTT.

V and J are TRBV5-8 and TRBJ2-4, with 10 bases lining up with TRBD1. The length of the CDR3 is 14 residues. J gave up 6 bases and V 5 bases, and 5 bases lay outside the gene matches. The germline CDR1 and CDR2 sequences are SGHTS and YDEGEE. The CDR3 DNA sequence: TGTGCCAGCAGTCAGACAGGGGGCCCAAACATTCAGTACTTC. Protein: CASSQTGGPNIQYF.

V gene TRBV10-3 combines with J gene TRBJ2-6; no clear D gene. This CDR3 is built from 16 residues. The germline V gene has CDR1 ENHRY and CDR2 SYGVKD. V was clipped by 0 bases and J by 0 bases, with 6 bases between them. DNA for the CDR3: TGTGCCATCAGTGAGTCCAGTTTCTCTGGGGCCAACGTCCTGACTTTC. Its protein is CAISESSFSGANVLTF.